This passage covers 20 T cell receptor beta chains from one sample sequenced in a study of control samples from healthy donors and cancer patients. Generated by immunoSEQ multiplex PCR, the TCRdb table keeps only in-frame clones and is missing some. This table holds about 140,000 clones, about 90% found once. What was sequenced was blood. These receptors came from a man younger than 30 in good health.

J is TRBJ2-1 and V is TRBV7-7; unclear D gene. This CDR3 contains 15 residues. Germline-derived CDR1 and CDR2 are SSHAT and FNYEAQ (reference sequence). Trimming stripped 3 bases from V and 3 bases from J, with 12 bases between. The CDR3 is CASSFGSSVYNEQFF. In DNA, the CDR3 is TGTGCCAGCAGCTTCGGTAGCTCTGTCTACAATGAGCAGTTCTTC. Together with reference TRBV7-7 and TRBJ2-1, the CDR3 gives the full variable domain: GAGVSQSPRYKVTKRGQDVTLRCDPISSHATLYWYQQALGQGPEFLTYFNYEAQPDKSGLPSDRFSAERPEGSISTLTIQRTEQRDSAMYRCASSFGSSVYNEQFFGPGTRLTVL.

The chain links TRBV5-1 to TRBJ2-1; a possible D gene is TRBD1 (7 bases). Trimming took 1 base from V and 8 from J, leaving 16 bases between them. Germline V CDR1 and CDR2: SGHRS, YFSETQ. The CDR3 length is 15 residues. DNA of the CDR3: TGCGCCAGCAGCTTGTTACCCCAGGGGGGTCATGAGCAGTTCTTC. As protein: CASSLLPQGGHEQFF.

J is TRBJ1-5 and V is TRBV5-6; TRBD1 matches 7 bases. CDR3 size: 16 residues. With V trimmed by 1 base and J by 1 base, 5 bases remained unmatched. CDR1 is SGHDT, CDR2 YYEEEE, per germline. CDR3 in DNA: TGTGCCAGCAGCTTGTGGGACAGAACCAGCAATCAGCCCCAGCATTTT. Translation: CASSLWDRTSNQPQHF.

The chain has TRBV19 and TRBJ1-1; perhaps TRBD1 as D (6 bases). The CDR3 has 13 amino acids. The germline V and J ends were trimmed by 5 bases and 5 bases, with 12 bases remaining between them. Germline V gene lookup returns CDR1 LNHDA and CDR2 SQIVND (reference sequence). The CDR3 nucleotides are TGTGCCAGTAGTGCCTACACAGGGACTGAAGCTTTCTTT. The encoded protein is CASSAYTGTEAFF.

The chain joins TRBV3-1 (or the pseudogene TRBV3-2) to TRBJ1-1, with 9 bases that match TRBD1. The germline V gene has CDR1 LGHDT and CDR2 YNNKEL (reference sequence). V was clipped by 5 bases and J by 4 bases; unmatched bases: 5. CDR3 length equals 14 residues. The CDR3 here is CASSVGQGVTEAFF. The CDR3 DNA sequence: TGTGCCAGCAGCGTGGGACAGGGCGTCACTGAAGCTTTCTTT.

The chain uses TRBV5-1 and TRBJ1-4, with 7 bases identical to TRBD1. Unmatched junction bases numbered 7, after V lost 2 bases and J lost 6 bases. CDR1 is SGHRS and CDR2 is YFSETQ in the germline V gene. The length of the CDR3 is 15 residues. The CDR3 DNA follows: TGCGCCAGCAGCTTATTCGGAGGGGGCGATGAAAAACTGTTTTTT. Its translation is CASSLFGGGDEKLFF.

The chain couples TRBV25-1 to TRBJ1-3; D possibly corresponds to TRBD1 (6 bases). Germline loops: CDR1 MGHDK, CDR2 SYGVNS. The V and J ends lost 8 bases and 0 bases respectively, with 11 bases between them. This CDR3 is built from 14 residues. The CDR3 sequence is CASSDSSSGNTIYF. The CDR3, as DNA: TGTGCCAGCTCGGACAGTTCCTCTGGAAACACCATATATTTT. Variable domain in full (rest from reference TRBV25-1 and TRBJ1-3): EADIYQTPRYLVIGTGKKITLECSQTMGHDKMYWYQQDPGMELHLIHYSYGVNSTEKGDLSSESTVSRIRTEHFPLTLESARPSHTSQYLCASSDSSSGNTIYFGEGSWLTVV.

The chain links TRBV5-1 to TRBJ2-5; 7 bases agree with TRBD2. CDR3 length: 13 amino acids. The germline CDR1 and CDR2 sequences are SGHRS and YFSETQ. With V trimmed by 5 bases and J by 9 bases, 10 bases remained unmatched. The chain's CDR3 is CASSGDPGGAQYF. CDR3 nucleotides: TGCGCCAGCAGTGGAGACCCGGGAGGTGCCCAGTACTTC.

J is TRBJ1-2 and V is TRBV19; no definite D call. CDR1 and CDR2 from the germline V gene are LNHDA and SQIVND (reference sequence). V lost 6 bases and J lost 0, with 14 bases in between. The CDR3 is made up of 15 amino acids. The CDR3 spells CASSPASAANYGYTF. For the CDR3, the DNA is TGTGCCAGTAGCCCGGCTTCTGCCGCTAACTATGGCTACACCTTC.

This chain uses TRBV19 with TRBJ1-4; 8 nucleotides agree with TRBD1. The germline V gene encodes CDR1 LNHDA and CDR2 SQIVND (reference sequence). The CDR3 is 15 amino acids. Trimming removed 5 bases from V and 3 bases from J; junction bases left unmatched: 5. The CDR3 region is CASSYQGAANEKLFF. The CDR3 bases are TGTGCCAGTAGTTACCAGGGGGCGGCTAATGAAAAACTGTTTTTT. Supplemented by reference TRBV19 and TRBJ1-4, the full variable domain reads DGGITQSPKYLFRKEGQNVTLSCEQNLNHDAMYWYRQDPGQGLRLIYYSQIVNDFQKGDIAEGYSVSREKKESFPLTVTSAQKNPTAFYLCASSYQGAANEKLFFGSGTQLSVL.

The V gene is TRBV7-9, the J gene TRBJ1-2, with a tentative D call TRBD1 (5 bases). CDR1 SEHNR and CDR2 FQNEAQ come from the germline V gene (reference sequence). The CDR3 runs to 13 residues. Trimming pared 6 bases from V and 0 bases from J, leaving 8 bases between. The CDR3 reads CASRGVPNYGYTF. CDR3 nucleotides: TGTGCCAGCAGGGGGGTGCCTAACTATGGCTACACCTTC.

The chain has TRBV6-5 and TRBJ2-7, with 9 bases identical to TRBD1. This CDR3 comprises 15 residues. Germline V gives CDR1 MNHEY, CDR2 SVGAGI. With V trimmed by 6 bases and J by 6 bases, 12 bases remained unmatched. CDR3 amino acids: CASSGTPGQGREQYF. The CDR3 region has the DNA TGTGCCAGCAGCGGCACTCCGGGACAGGGACGCGAGCAGTACTTC.

V usage is TRBV19 and J usage is TRBJ2-7; the D gene is possibly TRBD1 (5 bases). Trimming removed 4 bases from V and 5 bases from J, with 18 bases in between. Germline CDR1 and CDR2: LNHDA and SQIVND (reference sequence). The CDR3 runs 15 residues. The CDR3 DNA follows: TGTGCCAGTAGTAGAGAATGGGGCATTTCTCACGAGCAGTACTTC. This encodes CASSREWGISHEQYF.

CDR3 amino acids: CAWSVERRGANYGYTF. The CDR3 coding sequence is TGTGCCTGGAGTGTAGAACGCAGGGGGGCCAACTATGGCTACACCTTC. V is TRBV30 and J is TRBJ1-2, with 7 bases lining up with TRBD1. From germline, CDR1 is GTSNPN and CDR2 SVGIG (reference sequence). The CDR3 extends over 16 amino acids. V lost 0 bases, J lost 2 bases, and 9 bases stayed unmatched.

This clone was detected a few times. The chain joins TRBV6-5 to TRBJ1-2; D not certain. The V and J ends lost 8 bases and 5 bases respectively, with 15 bases between them. The V gene's germline CDR1 is MNHEY and CDR2 SVGAGI. The CDR3 length is 13 residues. CDR3 amino acids: CASGAEVWYGYTF. The CDR3 coding sequence is TGTGCCAGCGGCGCGGAGGTTTGGTATGGCTACACCTTC.

This chain connects TRBV7-3 to TRBJ2-2, with 9 positions matching TRBD2. CDR3 length: 16 residues. Germline lookup yields CDR1 SGHTA and CDR2 FQGTGA. V shed 5 bases, J shed 4 bases, and the junction held 8 bases outside the gene matches. The DNA for the CDR3 is TGTGCCAGCAGCGCCTCTAGCGGGGCAGGCACCGGGGAGCTGTTTTTT. Amino acids: CASSASSGAGTGELFF.

This chain connects TRBV6-5 to TRBJ2-1; perhaps TRBD2 as D (6 bases). Trimming stripped 1 base from V and 8 bases from J, with 12 bases between. There are 14 residues in the CDR3. Per germline, CDR1 MNHEY and CDR2 SVGAGI. The CDR3 here is CASSYFRGEDEQFF. In DNA, the CDR3 is TGTGCCAGCAGTTACTTTCGAGGGGAGGATGAGCAGTTCTTC.

The chain combines TRBV5-1 with TRBJ1-1; 8 nucleotides agree with TRBD1. V shed 4 bases, J shed 4 bases, and the junction held 3 bases outside the gene matches. The CDR3 length is 13 residues. The germline V gene has CDR1 SGHRS and CDR2 YFSETQ. The CDR3 DNA is TGCGCCAGCAGCATGGACAGGGCCACTGAAGCTTTCTTT. It encodes CASSMDRATEAFF.

In its sample, this clone was seen once. The chain carries TRBV7-9 and TRBJ2-1; 9 positions match TRBD1. Germline V gene sequence: CDR1 SEHNR, CDR2 FQNEAQ (reference sequence). The CDR3 is 17 amino acids. The J segment lost 7 bases and the V segment lost 1 base, leaving 11 bases of the junction unmatched. DNA for the CDR3: TGTGCCAGCAGCTTAGTGGGAGACAGGGGGTTTGGAAATGAGCAGTTCTTC. This encodes CASSLVGDRGFGNEQFF.

The chain uses TRBV9 and TRBJ2-3; D is tentatively TRBD1 or TRBD2 (5 bases each). V lost 7 bases and J lost 0, with 15 bases in between. Per germline, CDR1 SGDLS and CDR2 YYNGEE. The CDR3 consists of 15 residues. The CDR3 DNA reads TGTGCCAGCGCCGTACGAGGGGATAGCACAGATACGCAGTATTTT. This encodes CASAVRGDSTDTQYF.